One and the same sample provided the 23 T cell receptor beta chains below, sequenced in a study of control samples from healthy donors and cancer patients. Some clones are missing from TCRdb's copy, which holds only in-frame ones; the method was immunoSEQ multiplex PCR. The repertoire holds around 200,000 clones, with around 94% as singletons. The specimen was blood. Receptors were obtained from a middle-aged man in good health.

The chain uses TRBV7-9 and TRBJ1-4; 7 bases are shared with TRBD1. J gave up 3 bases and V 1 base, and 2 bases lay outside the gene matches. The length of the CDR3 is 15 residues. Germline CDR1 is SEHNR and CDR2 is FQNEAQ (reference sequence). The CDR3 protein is CASSLGGTANEKLFF. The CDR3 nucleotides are TGTGCCAGCAGCTTAGGCGGGACAGCTAATGAAAAACTGTTTTTT.

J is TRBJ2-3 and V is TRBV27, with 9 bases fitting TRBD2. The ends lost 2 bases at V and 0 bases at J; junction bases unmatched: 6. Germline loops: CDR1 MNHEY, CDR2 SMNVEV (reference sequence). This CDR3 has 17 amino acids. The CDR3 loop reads CASSLRGGGASTDTQYF. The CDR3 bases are TGTGCCAGCAGTTTACGTGGCGGGGGGGCTAGCACAGATACGCAGTATTTT.

CDR3 nucleotide sequence: TGCAGTGCTAGTTGGAGTTCTAGCAATCAGCCCCAGCATTTT. Residues: CSASWSSSNQPQHF. The chain links TRBV20-1 to TRBJ1-5; D not certain. The V gene's germline CDR1 is DFQATT and CDR2 SNEGSKA (reference sequence). Trimming shortened V by 3 bases and J by 0 bases, and 9 bases separated the two germline ends. The CDR3 sequence is 14 residues long.

The chain's CDR3 is CASEKETVNTGELFF. CDR3 nucleotide sequence: TGTGCCAGCGAGAAGGAGACAGTTAACACCGGGGAGCTGTTTTTT. The chain employs TRBV25-1 and TRBJ2-2, with a tentative D call TRBD1 (5 bases). The CDR3 spans 15 residues. The V gene's germline CDR1 is MGHDK and CDR2 SYGVNS. The V end was cut by 8 bases, the J end by 2 bases, with 15 bases between.

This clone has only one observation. The CDR3 coding sequence is TGTGCCACGAGGGGGGCCGGGGCCAAAAACATTCAGTACTTC. Amino acids: CATRGAGAKNIQYF. The V and J genes are TRBV2 and TRBJ2-4; D may correspond to TRBD1 or TRBD2 (6 bases each). The CDR3 totals 14 residues. The V and J ends lost 10 bases and 1 base respectively, with 14 bases between them. Germline CDR1 SNHLY, CDR2 FYNNEI.

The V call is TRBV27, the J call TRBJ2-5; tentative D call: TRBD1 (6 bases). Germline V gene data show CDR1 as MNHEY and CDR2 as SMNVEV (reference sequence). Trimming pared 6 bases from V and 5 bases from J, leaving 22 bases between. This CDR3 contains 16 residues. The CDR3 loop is CASSTIRGSPRETQYF. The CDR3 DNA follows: TGTGCCAGCAGCACTATCAGGGGTTCCCCCCGTGAGACCCAGTACTTC.

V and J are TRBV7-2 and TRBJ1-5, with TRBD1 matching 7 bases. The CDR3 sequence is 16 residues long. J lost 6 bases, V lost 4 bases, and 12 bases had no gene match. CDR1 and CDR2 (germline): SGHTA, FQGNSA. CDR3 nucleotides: TGTGCCAGCAGCTCTCGACAGGGAGGGCAGGCTCAGCCCCAGCATTTT. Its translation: CASSSRQGGQAQPQHF.

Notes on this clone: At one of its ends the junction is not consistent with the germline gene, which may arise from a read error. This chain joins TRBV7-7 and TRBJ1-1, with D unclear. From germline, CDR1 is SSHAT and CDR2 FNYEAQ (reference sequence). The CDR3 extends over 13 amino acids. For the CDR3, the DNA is TGTGCTAGCAGCTTAAACGCTCGGACCGAAGCTTTCTTT. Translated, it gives CASSLNARTEAFF.

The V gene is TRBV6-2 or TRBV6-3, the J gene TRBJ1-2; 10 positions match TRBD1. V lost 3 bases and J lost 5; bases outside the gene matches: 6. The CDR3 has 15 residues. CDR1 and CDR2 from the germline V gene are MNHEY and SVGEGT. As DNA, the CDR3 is TGTGCCAGCAGTTATTACGACAGGGGGCCGTATGGCTACACCTTC. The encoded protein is CASSYYDRGPYGYTF.

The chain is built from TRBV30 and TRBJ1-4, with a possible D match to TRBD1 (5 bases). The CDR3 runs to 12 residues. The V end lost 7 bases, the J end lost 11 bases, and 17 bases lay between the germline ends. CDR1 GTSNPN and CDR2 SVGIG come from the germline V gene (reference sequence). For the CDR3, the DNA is TGTGCCTCCGAAGGGCAGGGAGGGAAACTGTTTTTT. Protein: CASEGQGGKLFF.

The chain's CDR3 is CASSLALGQGTNTGELFF. Written as DNA, the CDR3 is TGTGCCAGCAGCTTAGCGCTCGGGCAGGGGACAAACACCGGGGAGCTGTTTTTT. The chain links TRBV7-7 to TRBJ2-2; a weak D match, TRBD1 (6 bases). The CDR3 extends over 18 amino acids. Germline CDR1 and CDR2: SSHAT and FNYEAQ (reference sequence). V shed 0 bases and J shed 2 bases, with 16 bases lying between them.

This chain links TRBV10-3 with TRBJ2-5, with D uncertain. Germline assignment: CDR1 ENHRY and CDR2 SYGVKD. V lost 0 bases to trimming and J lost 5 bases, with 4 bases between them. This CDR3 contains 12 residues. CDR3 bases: TGTGCCATCAGTGAGTCCGGGGAGACCCAGTACTTC. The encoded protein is CAISESGETQYF.

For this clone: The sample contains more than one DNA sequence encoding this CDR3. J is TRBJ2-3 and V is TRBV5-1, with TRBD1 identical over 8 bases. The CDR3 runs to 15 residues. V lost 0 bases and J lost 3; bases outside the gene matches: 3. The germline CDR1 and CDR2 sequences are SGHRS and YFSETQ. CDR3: CASSLGQGRTDTQYF. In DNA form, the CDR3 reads TGCGCCAGCAGCTTGGGACAGGGGAGGACAGATACGCAGTATTTT.

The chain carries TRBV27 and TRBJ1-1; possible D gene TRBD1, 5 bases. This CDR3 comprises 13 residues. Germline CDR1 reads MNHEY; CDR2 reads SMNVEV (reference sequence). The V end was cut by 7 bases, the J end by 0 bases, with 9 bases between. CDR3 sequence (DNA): TGTGCCAGCAACGACAGAATGAACACTGAAGCTTTCTTT. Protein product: CASNDRMNTEAFF.

The CDR3 DNA is TGTGCCAGTGGAACACGAAACGGACAGTACTTC. Residues: CASGTRNGQYF. V usage is TRBV21-1 and J usage is TRBJ2-7. TRBV21-1 is marked as a pseudogene. The CDR3 loop spans 11 amino acids.

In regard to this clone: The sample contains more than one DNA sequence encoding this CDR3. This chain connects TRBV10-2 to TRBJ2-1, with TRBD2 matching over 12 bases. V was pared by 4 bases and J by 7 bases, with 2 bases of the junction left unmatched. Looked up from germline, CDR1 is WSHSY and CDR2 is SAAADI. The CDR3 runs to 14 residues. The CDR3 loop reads CASSVGLAGNEQFF. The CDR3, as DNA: TGCGCCAGCAGTGTAGGACTAGCGGGGAATGAGCAGTTCTTC.

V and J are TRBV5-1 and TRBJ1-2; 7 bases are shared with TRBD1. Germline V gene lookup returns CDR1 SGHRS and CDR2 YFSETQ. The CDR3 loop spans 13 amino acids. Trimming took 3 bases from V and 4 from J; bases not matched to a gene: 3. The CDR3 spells CASSSQGLYGYTF. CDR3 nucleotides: TGCGCCAGCAGCTCACAGGGGCTCTATGGCTACACCTTC.

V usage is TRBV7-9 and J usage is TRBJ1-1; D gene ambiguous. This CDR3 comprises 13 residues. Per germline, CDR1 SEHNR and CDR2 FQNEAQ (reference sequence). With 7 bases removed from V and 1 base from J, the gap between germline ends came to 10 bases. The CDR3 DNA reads TGTGCCAGCACCCGAACAGAGAACACTGAAGCTTTCTTT. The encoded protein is CASTRTENTEAFF.

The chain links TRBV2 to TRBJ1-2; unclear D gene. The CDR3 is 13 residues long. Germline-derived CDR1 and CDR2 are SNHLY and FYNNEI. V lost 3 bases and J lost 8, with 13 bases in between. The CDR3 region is CASSESGIRGYTF. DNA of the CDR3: TGTGCCAGCAGTGAGAGTGGGATCCGCGGCTACACCTTC.

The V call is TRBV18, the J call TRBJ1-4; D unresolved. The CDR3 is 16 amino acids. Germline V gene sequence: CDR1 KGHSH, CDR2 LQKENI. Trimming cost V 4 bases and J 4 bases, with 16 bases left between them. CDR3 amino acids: CASSREVRGLNEKLFF. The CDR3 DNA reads TGTGCCAGCTCACGAGAGGTCAGAGGCCTTAATGAAAAACTGTTTTTT.

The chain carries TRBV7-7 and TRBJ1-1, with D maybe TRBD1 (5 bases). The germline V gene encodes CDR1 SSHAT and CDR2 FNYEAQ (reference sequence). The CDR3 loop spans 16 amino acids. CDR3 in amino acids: CASRGIVRWMNTEAFF. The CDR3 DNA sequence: TGTGCTAGCCGGGGGATAGTAAGGTGGATGAACACTGAAGCTTTCTTT.

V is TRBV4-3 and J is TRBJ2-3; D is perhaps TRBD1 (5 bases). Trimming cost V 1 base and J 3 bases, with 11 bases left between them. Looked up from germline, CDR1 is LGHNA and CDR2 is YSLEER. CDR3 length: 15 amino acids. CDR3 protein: CASSQAETVTDTQYF. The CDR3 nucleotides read TGCGCCAGCAGCCAAGCGGAGACAGTGACAGATACGCAGTATTTT.

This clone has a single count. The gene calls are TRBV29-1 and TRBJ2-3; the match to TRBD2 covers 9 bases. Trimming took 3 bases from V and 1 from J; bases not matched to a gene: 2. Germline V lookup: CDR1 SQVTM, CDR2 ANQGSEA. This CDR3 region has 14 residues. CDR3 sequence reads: CSVDASGGTDTQYF. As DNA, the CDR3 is TGCAGCGTTGACGCTAGCGGGGGCACAGATACGCAGTATTTT.